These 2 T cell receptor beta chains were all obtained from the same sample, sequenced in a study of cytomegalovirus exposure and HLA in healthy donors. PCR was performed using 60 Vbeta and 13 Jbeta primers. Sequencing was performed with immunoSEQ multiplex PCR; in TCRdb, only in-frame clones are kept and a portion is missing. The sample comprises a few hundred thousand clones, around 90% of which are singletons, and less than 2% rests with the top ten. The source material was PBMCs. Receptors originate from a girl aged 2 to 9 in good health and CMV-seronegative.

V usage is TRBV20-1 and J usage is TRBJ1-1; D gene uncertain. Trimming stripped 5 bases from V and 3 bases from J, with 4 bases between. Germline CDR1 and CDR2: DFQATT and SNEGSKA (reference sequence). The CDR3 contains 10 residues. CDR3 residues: CSAYYTEAFF. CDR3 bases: TGCAGTGCTTACTACACTGAAGCTTTCTTT.

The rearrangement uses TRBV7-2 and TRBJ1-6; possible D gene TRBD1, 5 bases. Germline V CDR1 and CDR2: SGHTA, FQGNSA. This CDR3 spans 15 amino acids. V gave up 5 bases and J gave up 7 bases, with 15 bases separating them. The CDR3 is CASSGQGSWNSPLHF. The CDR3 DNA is TGTGCCAGCAGCGGCCAGGGTTCCTGGAATTCACCCCTCCACTTT.